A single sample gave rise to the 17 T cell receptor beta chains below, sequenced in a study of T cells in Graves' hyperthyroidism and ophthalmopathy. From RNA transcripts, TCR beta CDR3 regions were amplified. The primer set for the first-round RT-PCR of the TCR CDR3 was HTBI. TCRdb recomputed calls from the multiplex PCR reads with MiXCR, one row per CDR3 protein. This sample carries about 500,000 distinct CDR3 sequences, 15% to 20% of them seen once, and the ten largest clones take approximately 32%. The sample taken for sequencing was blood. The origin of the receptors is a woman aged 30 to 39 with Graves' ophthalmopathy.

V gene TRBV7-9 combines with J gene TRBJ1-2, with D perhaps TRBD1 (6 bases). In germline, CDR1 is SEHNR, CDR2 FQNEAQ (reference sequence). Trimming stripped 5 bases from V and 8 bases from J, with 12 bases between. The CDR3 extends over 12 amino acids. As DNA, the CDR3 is TGTGCCAGCAGCCGACGGACAGTCGGCTACACCTTC. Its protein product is CASSRRTVGYTF. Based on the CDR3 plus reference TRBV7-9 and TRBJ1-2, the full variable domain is DTGVSQNPRHKITKRGQNVTFRCDPISEHNRLYWYRQTLGQGPEFLTYFQNEAQLEKSRLLSDRFSAERPKGSFSTLEIQRTEQGDSAMYLCASSRRTVGYTFGSGTRLTVV.

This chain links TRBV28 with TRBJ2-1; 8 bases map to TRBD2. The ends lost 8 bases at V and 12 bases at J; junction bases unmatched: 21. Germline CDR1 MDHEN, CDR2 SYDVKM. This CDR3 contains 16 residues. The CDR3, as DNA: TGTGCCAGCTCGCCAAAAACTTCCAGCGGGAGTTCTGGGCAGTTCTTC. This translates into CASSPKTSSGSSGQFF. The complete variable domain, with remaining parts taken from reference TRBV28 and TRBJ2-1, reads DVKVTQSSRYLVKRTGEKVFLECVQDMDHENMFWYRQDPGLGLRLIYFSYDVKMKEKGDIPEGYSVSREKKERFSLILESASTNQTSMYLCASSPKTSSGSSGQFFGPGTRLTVL.

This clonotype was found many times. This CDR3 is CSASLGWGGYNEQFF. DNA of the CDR3: TGCAGTGCTAGCCTAGGGTGGGGGGGGTACAATGAGCAGTTCTTC. The gene calls are TRBV20-1 and TRBJ2-1, with 7 bases fitting TRBD2. CDR1 is DFQATT, CDR2 SNEGSKA, per germline (reference sequence). J was trimmed by 4 bases and V by 3 bases; bases with no gene match: 9. The CDR3 has 15 amino acids.

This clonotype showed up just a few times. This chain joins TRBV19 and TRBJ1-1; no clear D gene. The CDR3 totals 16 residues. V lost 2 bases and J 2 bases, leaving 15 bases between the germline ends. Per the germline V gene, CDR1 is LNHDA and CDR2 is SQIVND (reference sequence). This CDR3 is CASSITASKANTEAFF. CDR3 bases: TGTGCCAGTAGTATAACCGCTAGTAAGGCTAACACTGAAGCTTTCTTT. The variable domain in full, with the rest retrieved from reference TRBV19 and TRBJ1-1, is DGGITQSPKYLFRKEGQNVTLSCEQNLNHDAMYWYRQDPGQGLRLIYYSQIVNDFQKGDIAEGYSVSREKKESFPLTVTSAQKNPTAFYLCASSITASKANTEAFFGQGTRLTVV.

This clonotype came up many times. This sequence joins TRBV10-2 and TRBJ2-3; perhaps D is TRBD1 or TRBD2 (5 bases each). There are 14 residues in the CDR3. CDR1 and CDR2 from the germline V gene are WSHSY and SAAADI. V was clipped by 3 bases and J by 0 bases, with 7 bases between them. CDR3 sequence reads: CASSERDSTDTQYF. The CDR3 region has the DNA TGCGCCAGCAGTGAAAGGGACAGCACAGATACGCAGTATTTT.

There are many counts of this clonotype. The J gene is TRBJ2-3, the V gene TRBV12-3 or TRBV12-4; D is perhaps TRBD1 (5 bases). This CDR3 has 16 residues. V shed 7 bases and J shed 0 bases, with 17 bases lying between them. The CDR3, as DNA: TGTGCCAGCAACCCTCGAAGGGGCTCTAGCACAGATACGCAGTATTTT. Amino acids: CASNPRRGSSTDTQYF.

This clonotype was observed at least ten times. CDR3 coding DNA: TGTGCCAGCTCGGTGGGCGGGAGGAACGAGCAGTACTTC. Its protein is CASSVGGRNEQYF. This chain connects TRBV18 to TRBJ2-7, with 8 bases aligning to TRBD2. Germline V CDR1 and CDR2: KGHSH, LQKENI. The CDR3 covers 13 residues. Unmatched junction bases numbered 6, after V lost 6 bases and J lost 5 bases.

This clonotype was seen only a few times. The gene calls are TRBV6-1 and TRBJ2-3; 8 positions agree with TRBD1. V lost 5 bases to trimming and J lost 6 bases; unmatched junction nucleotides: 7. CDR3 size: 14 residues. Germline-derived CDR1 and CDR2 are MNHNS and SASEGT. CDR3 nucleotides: TGTGCCAGCAGTTCAGGGGGCGCACGGGATACGCAGTATTTT. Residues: CASSSGGARDTQYF.

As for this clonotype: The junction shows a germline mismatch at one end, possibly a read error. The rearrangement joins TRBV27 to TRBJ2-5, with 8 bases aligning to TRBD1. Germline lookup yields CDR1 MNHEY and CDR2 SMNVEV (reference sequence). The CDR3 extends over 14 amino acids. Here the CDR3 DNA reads TGTGCCAGCAGTTTACAGGGGGCAGGAGAGACCCCGTACTTC. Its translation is CASSLQGAGETPYF.

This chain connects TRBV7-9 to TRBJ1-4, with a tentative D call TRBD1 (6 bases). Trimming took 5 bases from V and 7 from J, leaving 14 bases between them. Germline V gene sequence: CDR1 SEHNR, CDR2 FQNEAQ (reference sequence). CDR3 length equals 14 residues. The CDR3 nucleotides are TGTGCCAGCAGCCTGAATACAGGGACTGAAAAACTGTTTTTT. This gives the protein CASSLNTGTEKLFF.

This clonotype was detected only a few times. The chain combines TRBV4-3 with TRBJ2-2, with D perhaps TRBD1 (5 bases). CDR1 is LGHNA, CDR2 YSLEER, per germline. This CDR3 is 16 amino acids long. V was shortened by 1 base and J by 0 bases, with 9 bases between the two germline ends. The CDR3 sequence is CASSQAGQANTGELFF. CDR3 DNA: TGCGCCAGCAGCCAAGCAGGGCAAGCGAACACCGGGGAGCTGTTTTTT.

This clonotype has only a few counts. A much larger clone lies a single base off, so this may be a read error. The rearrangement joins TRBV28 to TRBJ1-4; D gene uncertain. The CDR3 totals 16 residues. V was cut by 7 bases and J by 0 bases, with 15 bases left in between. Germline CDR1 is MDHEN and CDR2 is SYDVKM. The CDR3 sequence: CASIPLGSTTNEKLFF. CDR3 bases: TGTGCCAGCATTCCCCTGGGCAGCACAACTAATGAAAAACTGTTTTTT.

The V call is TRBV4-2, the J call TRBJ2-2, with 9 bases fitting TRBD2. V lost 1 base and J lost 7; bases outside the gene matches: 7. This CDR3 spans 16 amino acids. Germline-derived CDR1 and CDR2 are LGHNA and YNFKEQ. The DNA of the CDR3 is TGTGCCAGCAGCCAAGTTAGCGGGAGTACTCGCGGGGAGCTGTTTTTT. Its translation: CASSQVSGSTRGELFF.

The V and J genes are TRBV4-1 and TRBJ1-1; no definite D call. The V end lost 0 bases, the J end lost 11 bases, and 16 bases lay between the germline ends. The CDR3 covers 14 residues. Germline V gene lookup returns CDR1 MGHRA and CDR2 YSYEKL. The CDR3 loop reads CASSQDSPGVNAFF. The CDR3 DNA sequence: TGCGCCAGCAGCCAAGATTCCCCTGGAGTGAATGCTTTCTTT.

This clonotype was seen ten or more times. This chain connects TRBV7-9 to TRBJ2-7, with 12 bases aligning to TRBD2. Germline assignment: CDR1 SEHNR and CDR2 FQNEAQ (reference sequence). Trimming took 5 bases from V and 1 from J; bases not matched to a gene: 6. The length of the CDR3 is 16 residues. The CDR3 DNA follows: TGTGCCAGCAGCCAACGCCTAGCGGGAGGGTCCTACGAGCAGTACTTC. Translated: CASSQRLAGGSYEQYF.

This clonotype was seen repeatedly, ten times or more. In DNA form, the CDR3 reads TGTGCCAGTAATGAGGGAGGCATGAACACTGAAGCTTTCTTT. Translation gives CASNEGGMNTEAFF. V gene TRBV19 combines with J gene TRBJ1-1; D not certain. V lost 7 bases and J lost 0, with 12 bases in between. This CDR3 region has 14 residues. Looked up from germline, CDR1 is LNHDA and CDR2 is SQIVND (reference sequence).

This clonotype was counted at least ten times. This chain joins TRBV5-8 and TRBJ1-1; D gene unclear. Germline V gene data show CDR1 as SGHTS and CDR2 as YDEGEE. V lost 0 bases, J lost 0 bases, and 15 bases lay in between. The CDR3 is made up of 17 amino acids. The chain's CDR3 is CASSLVARFWMNTEAFF. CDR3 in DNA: TGTGCCAGCAGCTTGGTCGCCAGGTTTTGGATGAACACTGAAGCTTTCTTT.